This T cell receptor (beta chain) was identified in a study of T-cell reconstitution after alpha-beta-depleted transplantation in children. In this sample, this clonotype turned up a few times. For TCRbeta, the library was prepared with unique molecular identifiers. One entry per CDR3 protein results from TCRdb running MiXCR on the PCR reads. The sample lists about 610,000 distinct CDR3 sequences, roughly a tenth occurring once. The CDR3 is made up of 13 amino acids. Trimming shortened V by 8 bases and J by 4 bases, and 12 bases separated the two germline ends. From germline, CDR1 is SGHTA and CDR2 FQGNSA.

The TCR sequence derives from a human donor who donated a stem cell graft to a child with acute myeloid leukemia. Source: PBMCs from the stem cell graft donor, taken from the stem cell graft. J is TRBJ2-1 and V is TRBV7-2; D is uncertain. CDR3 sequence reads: CASSKWFYNEQFF. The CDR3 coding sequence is TGTGCCAGCTCCAAGTGGTTTTACAATGAGCAGTTCTTC.